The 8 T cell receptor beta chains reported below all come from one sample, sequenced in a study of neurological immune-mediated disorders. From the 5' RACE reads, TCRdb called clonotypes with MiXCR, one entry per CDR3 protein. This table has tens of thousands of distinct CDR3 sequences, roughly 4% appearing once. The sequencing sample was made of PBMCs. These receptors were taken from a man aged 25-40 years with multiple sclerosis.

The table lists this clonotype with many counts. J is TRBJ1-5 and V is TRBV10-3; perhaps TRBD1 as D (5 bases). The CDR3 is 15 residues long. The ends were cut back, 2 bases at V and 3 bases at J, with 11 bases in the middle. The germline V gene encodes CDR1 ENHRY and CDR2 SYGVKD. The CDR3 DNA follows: TGTGCCATCAGTGAGATCCCGGGGACCAATCAGCCCCAGCATTTT. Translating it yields CAISEIPGTNQPQHF.

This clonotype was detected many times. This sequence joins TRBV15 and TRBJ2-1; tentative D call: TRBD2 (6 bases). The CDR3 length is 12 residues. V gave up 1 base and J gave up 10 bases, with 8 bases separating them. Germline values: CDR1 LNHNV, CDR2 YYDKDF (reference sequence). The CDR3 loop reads CATSRVAGEQFF. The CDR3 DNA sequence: TGTGCCACCAGCAGAGTTGCGGGGGAGCAGTTCTTC.

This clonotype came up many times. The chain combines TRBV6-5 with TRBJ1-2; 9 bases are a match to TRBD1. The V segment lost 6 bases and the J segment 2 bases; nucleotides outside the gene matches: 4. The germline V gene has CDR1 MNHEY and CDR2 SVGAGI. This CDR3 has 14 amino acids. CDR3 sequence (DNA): TGTGCCAGCAGGGCCGGGACAGGGAACTATGGCTACACCTTC. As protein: CASRAGTGNYGYTF.

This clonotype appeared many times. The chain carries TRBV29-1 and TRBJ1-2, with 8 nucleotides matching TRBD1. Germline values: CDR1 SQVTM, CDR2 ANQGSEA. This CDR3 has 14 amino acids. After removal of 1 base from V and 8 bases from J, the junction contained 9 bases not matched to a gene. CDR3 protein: CSVEARGQESGYTF. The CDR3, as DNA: TGCAGCGTTGAAGCCAGGGGGCAGGAATCCGGCTACACCTTC.

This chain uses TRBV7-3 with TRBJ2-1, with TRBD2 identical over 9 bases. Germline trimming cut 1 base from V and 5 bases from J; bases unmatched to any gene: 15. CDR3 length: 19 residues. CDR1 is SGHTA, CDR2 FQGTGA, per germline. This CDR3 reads CASSLRGGRREGPHNEQFF. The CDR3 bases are TGTGCCAGCAGCTTAAGGGGTGGACGGCGGGAGGGCCCCCACAATGAGCAGTTCTTC.

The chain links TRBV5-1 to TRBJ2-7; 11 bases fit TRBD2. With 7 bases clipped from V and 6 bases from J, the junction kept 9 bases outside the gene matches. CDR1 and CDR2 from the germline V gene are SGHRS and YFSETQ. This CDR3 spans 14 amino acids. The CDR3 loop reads CASRGTSGLLEQYF. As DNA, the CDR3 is TGCGCCAGCCGCGGGACTAGCGGACTACTCGAGCAGTACTTC.

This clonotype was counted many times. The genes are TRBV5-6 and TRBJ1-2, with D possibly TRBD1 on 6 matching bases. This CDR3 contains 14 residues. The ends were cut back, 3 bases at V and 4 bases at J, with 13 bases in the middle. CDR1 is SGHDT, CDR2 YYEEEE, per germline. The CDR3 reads CASSSVQGFYGYTF. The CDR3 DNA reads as TGTGCCAGCAGCTCCGTACAGGGTTTCTATGGCTACACCTTC. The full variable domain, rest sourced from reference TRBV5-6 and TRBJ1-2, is DAGVTQSPTHLIKTRGQQVTLRCSPKSGHDTVSWYQQALGQGPQFIFQYYEEEERQRGNFPDRFSGHQFPNYSSELNVNALLLGDSALYLCASSSVQGFYGYTFGSGTRLTVV.

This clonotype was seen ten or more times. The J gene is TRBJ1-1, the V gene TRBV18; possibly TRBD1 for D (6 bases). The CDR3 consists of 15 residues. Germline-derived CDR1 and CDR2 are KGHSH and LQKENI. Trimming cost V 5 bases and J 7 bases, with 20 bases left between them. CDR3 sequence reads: CASSDSLGTKIEAFF. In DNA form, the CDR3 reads TGTGCCAGCTCAGACTCCCTCGGGACAAAGATTGAAGCTTTCTTT.